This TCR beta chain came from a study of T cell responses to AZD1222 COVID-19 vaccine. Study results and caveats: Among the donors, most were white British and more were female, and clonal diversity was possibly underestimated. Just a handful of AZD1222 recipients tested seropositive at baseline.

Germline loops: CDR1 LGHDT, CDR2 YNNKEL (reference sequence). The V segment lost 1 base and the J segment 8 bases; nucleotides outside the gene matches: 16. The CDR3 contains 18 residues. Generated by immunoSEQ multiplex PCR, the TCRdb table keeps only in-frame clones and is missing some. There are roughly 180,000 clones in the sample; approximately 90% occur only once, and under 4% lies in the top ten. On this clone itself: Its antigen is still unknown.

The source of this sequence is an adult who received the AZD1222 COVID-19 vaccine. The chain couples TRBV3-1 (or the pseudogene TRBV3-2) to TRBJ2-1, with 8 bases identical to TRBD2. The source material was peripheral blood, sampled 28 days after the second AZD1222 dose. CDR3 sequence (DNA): TGTGCCAGCAGCCAAGGGAATCTAGCGGGCTCTACAATCGATGAGCAGTTCTTC. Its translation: CASSQGNLAGSTIDEQFF.